The clone carrying this TCR beta chain was recorded at least ten times. TCRdb re-called the reads with MiXCR, one entry per CDR3 protein. The sample lists about 330,000 distinct CDR3 sequences; 9.5% were seen once. This entry is derived from a study of T cell repertoires in cytomegalovirus infection. Across the study: Both a matching HLA type and CMV infection were indicated by public TCR beta signatures.

The CDR3 runs 13 residues. With 3 bases removed from V and 5 bases from J, the gap between germline ends came to 10 bases. Sequenced: PBMCs. This TCR derives from a human donor in good health (CMV status not recorded). Some clones in this sample may be carry-over from other donors' samples. The rearrangement joins TRBV12-3 or TRBV12-4 to TRBJ2-5; possibly TRBD1 or TRBD2 for D (5 bases each). For the CDR3, the DNA is TGTGCCAGCAGTTTTGGGACGGGGGAGACCCAGTACTTC. As protein: CASSFGTGETQYF.